This T cell receptor (beta chain) was identified during a study of OX40 agonist ivuxolimab in advanced cancers. Overall study findings and caveats: Expanded peripheral T cells had an undetermined antigen specificity.

Points on this clone: Its antigen remains unidentified.

The CDR3 runs to 14 residues. The V end was cut by 3 bases, the J end by 0 bases, with 7 bases between. CDR1 is SEHNR and CDR2 is FQNEAQ in the germline V gene (reference sequence). The table came from immunoSEQ multiplex PCR; TCRdb's copy has only in-frame clones and leaves some out. The sample has some 70,000 clones; roughly 90% are singletons. The chain employs TRBV7-9 and TRBJ2-3; no clear D. This TCR derives from an adult with an advanced solid tumor such as melanoma, head and neck, liver or kidney cancer. The sample here was CD4+ or CD8+ T cells sorted from blood, taken in a trial of the OX40 agonist ivuxolimab. The CDR3 nucleotides are TGTGCCAGCAGCTTGAGGCAGAGCACAGATACGCAGTATTTT. Protein product: CASSLRQSTDTQYF. The full variable domain, completed using reference TRBV7-9 and TRBJ2-3, is DTGVSQNPRHKITKRGQNVTFRCDPISEHNRLYWYRQTLGQGPEFLTYFQNEAQLEKSRLLSDRFSAERPKGSFSTLEIQRTEQGDSAMYLCASSLRQSTDTQYFGPGTRLTVL.